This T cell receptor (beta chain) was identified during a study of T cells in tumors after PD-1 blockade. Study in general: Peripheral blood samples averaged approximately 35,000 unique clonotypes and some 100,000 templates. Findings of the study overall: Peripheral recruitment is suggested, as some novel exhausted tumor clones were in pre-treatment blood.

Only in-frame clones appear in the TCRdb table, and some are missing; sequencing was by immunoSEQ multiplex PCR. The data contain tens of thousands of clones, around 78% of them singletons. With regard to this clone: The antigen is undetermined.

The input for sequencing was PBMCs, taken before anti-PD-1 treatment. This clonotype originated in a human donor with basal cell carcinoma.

Here the CDR3 DNA reads TGTGCCAGCAGGCCCGGGACAGACTATGGCTACACCTTC. Encoded protein: CASRPGTDYGYTF. The J gene is TRBJ1-2, the V gene TRBV11-3, with TRBD1 matching over 7 bases. Germline-derived CDR1 and CDR2 are SGHNT and YENEEA. Losses at the gene ends were 6 bases for V and 3 bases for J; bases not matched to a gene: 4. The CDR3 length is 13 residues.